These 15 T cell receptor beta chains share one sample of origin, sequenced in a study of Tregs in tolerant kidney transplant recipients. Clones were read by immunoSEQ multiplex PCR, and TCRdb kept only the in-frame ones, dropping some. The sample has around 74,000 clones; around 98% are singletons. The sequences come from CD4+ T cells from blood, collected before the transplant. All receptors derive from a human donor who received a combined kidney and bone marrow transplant.

V is TRBV6-4 and J is TRBJ2-5; TRBD2 matches 13 bases. The CDR3 runs 14 residues. After removal of 3 bases from V and 7 bases from J, the junction contained 2 bases not matched to a gene. Germline CDR1 reads MRHNA; CDR2 reads SNTAGT. The CDR3 spells CASSELAGGPTQYF. Written as DNA, the CDR3 is TGTGCCAGCAGTGAACTAGCGGGAGGGCCGACCCAGTACTTC.

The chain has TRBV30 and TRBJ2-1; D gene ambiguous. V was cut by 4 bases and J by 12 bases, with 16 bases left in between. Germline lookup yields CDR1 GTSNPN and CDR2 SVGIG (reference sequence). The CDR3 has 12 residues. The CDR3 DNA reads as TGTGCCTGGAAAAATGGTGTTTTCGGGCAGTTCTTC. Encoded protein: CAWKNGVFGQFF.

This sequence joins TRBV27 and TRBJ2-5, with TRBD1 matching 8 bases. Germline V CDR1 and CDR2: MNHEY, SMNVEV (reference sequence). J gave up 2 bases and V 6 bases, and 2 bases lay outside the gene matches. CDR3 length: 13 amino acids. The CDR3 loop reads CASSRGQQETQYF. The CDR3 coding sequence is TGTGCCAGCAGCAGGGGGCAACAAGAGACCCAGTACTTC.

This chain connects TRBV6-1 to TRBJ1-1; no reliable D call. Trimming pared 6 bases from V and 0 bases from J, leaving 8 bases between. Looked up from germline, CDR1 is MNHNS and CDR2 is SASEGT. This CDR3 region has 13 residues. The CDR3 loop is CASSDRMNTEAFF. The CDR3 DNA reads as TGTGCCAGCAGCGATAGAATGAACACTGAAGCTTTCTTT.

The J gene is TRBJ2-7, the V gene TRBV6-6; the D is unclear. TRBJ2-5 matches the DNA end more closely, so the J call is doubtful. The V gene's germline CDR1 is MNHNY and CDR2 SVGAGI (reference sequence). The CDR3 is 14 amino acids. CDR3 DNA sequence: TGTGCCAGCAGGGTTAGCAAGTACCAAGAGACCCAGTACTTC. It specifies CASRVSKYQETQYF.

The V and J genes are TRBV7-2 and TRBJ2-7; possible D gene TRBD2, 6 bases. V lost 1 base to trimming and J lost 0 bases, with 10 bases between them. Germline CDR1 and CDR2: SGHTA and FQGNSA. The CDR3 consists of 15 residues. This chain's CDR3 is CASSLDGEVSYEQYF. In DNA form, the CDR3 reads TGTGCCAGCAGCTTAGACGGGGAGGTCTCCTACGAGCAGTACTTC.

This clone appeared a few times. The junction departs from germline at one end; a sequencing error may be responsible. V usage is TRBV25-1 and J usage is TRBJ2-7, with 7 positions matching TRBD1. The CDR3 runs 15 residues. Germline CDR1 MGHDK, CDR2 SYGVNS. CDR3 in DNA: TGTGCCAGCAGCGAATCCGGGACAGCATCCTACGAGCAGTACTTC. It codes for CASSESGTASYEQYF.

The chain is built from TRBV4-2 and TRBJ2-5; D is unresolved. V shed 3 bases and J shed 2 bases, with 16 bases lying between them. The CDR3 is 16 amino acids. Germline V lookup: CDR1 LGHNA, CDR2 YNFKEQ. The chain's CDR3 is CASSQPDKILQETQYF. CDR3 nucleotides: TGTGCCAGCAGCCAGCCAGACAAAATCCTACAAGAGACCCAGTACTTC.

The CDR3 region is CASVQTYGQVNYEQYF. Here the CDR3 DNA reads TGTGCCAGCGTCCAGACTTACGGACAGGTAAATTACGAGCAGTACTTC. This chain links TRBV2 with TRBJ2-7; TRBD1 agrees at 7 bases. With 8 bases clipped from V and 4 bases from J, the junction kept 17 bases outside the gene matches. The V gene's germline CDR1 is SNHLY and CDR2 FYNNEI. The CDR3 is 16 residues long.

The V and J genes are TRBV6-5 and TRBJ2-2, with TRBD1 matching 8 bases. Germline-derived CDR1 and CDR2 are MNHEY and SVGAGI. The trim removed 6 bases at V and 5 bases at J, leaving 8 bases unmatched. The CDR3 consists of 15 residues. The CDR3 nucleotides are TGTGCCAGCAGCCAGACAGGGGACGCGACCGGGGAGCTGTTTTTT. Its translation: CASSQTGDATGELFF.

The chain uses TRBV7-9 and TRBJ1-2; 8 positions match TRBD1. The CDR3 totals 13 residues. Germline V gene sequence: CDR1 SEHNR, CDR2 FQNEAQ (reference sequence). V shed 4 bases, J shed 6 bases, and the junction held 4 bases outside the gene matches. The CDR3 here is CASSSGQGHGYTF. CDR3 DNA: TGTGCCAGCAGCTCCGGACAGGGCCATGGCTACACCTTC.

The V and J genes are TRBV12-5 and TRBJ2-2; tentative D call: TRBD1 (5 bases). CDR3 length: 13 amino acids. Germline-derived CDR1 and CDR2 are LGHNT and FRNRAP. V dropped 7 bases and J dropped 8 bases, with 14 bases sitting between them. CDR3 nucleotide sequence: TGTGCTAGTGCCCCGGAGAGGACAGGGGAGCTGTTTTTT. Its translation: CASAPERTGELFF.

The J gene is TRBJ2-3, the V gene TRBV29-1; a possible D gene is TRBD2 (6 bases). Germline V gene sequence: CDR1 SQVTM, CDR2 ANQGSEA. The V end lost 6 bases, the J end lost 4 bases, and 14 bases lay between the germline ends. The CDR3 extends over 13 amino acids. The chain's CDR3 is CSVGTSGADTQYF. CDR3 DNA: TGCAGCGTCGGGACTTCCGGCGCAGATACGCAGTATTTT.

CDR3 in amino acids: CASSYSSGQSTDTQYF. CDR3 coding DNA: TGTGCCAGCAGTTACTCGTCGGGACAGAGCACAGATACGCAGTATTTT. The chain has TRBV6-5 and TRBJ2-3; 7 bases map to TRBD1. This CDR3 region has 16 residues. The junction had 3 bases not matched to a gene; V was cut back by 0 bases and J by 0 bases. The germline V gene has CDR1 MNHEY and CDR2 SVGAGI.

This rearrangement joins TRBV6-5 to TRBJ2-2; D uncertain. Germline V gives CDR1 MNHEY, CDR2 SVGAGI. V was pared by 4 bases and J by 3 bases, with 9 bases between. The CDR3 runs 14 residues. The CDR3 nucleotides read TGTGCCAGCAGTTGGGCCCGGCACACCGGGGAGCTGTTTTTT. As protein: CASSWARHTGELFF.